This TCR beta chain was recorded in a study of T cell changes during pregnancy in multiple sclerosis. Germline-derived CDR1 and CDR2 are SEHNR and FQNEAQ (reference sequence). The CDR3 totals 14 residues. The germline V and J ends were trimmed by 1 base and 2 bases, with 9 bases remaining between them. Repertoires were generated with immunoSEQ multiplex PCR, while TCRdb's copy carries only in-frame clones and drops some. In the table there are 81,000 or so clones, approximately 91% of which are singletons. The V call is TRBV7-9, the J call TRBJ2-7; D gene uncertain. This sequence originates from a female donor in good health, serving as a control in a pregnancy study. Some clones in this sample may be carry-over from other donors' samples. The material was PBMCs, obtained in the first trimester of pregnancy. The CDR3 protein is CASSLDTETYEQYF. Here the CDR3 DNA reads TGTGCCAGCAGCTTAGATACAGAGACCTACGAGCAGTACTTC.